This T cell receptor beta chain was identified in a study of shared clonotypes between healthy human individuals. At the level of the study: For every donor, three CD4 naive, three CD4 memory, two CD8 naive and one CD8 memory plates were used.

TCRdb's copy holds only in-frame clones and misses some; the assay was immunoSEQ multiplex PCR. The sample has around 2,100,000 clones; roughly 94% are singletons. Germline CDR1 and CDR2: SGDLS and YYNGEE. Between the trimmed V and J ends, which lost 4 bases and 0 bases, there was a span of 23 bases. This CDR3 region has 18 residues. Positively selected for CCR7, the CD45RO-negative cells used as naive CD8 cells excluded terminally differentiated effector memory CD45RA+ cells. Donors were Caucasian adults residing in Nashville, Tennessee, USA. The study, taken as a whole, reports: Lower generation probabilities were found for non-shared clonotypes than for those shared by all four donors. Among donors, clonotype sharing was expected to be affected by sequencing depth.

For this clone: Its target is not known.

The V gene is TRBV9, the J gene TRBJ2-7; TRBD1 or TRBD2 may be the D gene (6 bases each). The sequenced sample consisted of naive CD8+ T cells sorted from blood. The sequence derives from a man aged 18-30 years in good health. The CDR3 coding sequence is TGTGCCAGCAGCCACCCCCGGGGAGGACAGCGAAGCTCCTACGAGCAGTACTTC. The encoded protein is CASSHPRGGQRSSYEQYF.